Shown below are 16 T cell receptor beta chains from a single sample sequenced in a study of early stage breast cancer tumors. Profiling relied on immunoSEQ multiplex PCR, and the TCRdb table lists in-frame clones only, not all of them. The sample shows about 70,000 clones, approximately 80% of them seen only once. Source material: blood. The receptors shown here come from a person aged 40-50 years with breast cancer.

This clone was picked up a small number of times. The V and J genes are TRBV27 and TRBJ1-2; no definite D call. V was clipped by 7 bases and J by 8 bases, with 26 bases between them. Per germline, CDR1 MNHEY and CDR2 SMNVEV (reference sequence). CDR3 length: 16 amino acids. The DNA for the CDR3 is TGTGCCAGCACCCGCTCCCCGGCTGGGCAGAAGGGCGGCTACACCTTC. Translation gives CASTRSPAGQKGGYTF.

V and J are TRBV19 and TRBJ2-1, with TRBD2 identical over 8 bases. V shed 4 bases and J 9 bases; nucleotides not matched to a gene: 5. CDR1 is LNHDA and CDR2 is SQIVND in the germline V gene (reference sequence). This CDR3 is built from 13 residues. The CDR3 DNA sequence: TGTGCCAGTAGTAACGGTCTAGCGGGTGAGCAGTTCTTC. It is translated as CASSNGLAGEQFF.

The CDR3 loop reads CASRRETSTDTQYF. The CDR3 nucleotides read TGTGCCAGCAGACGAGAGACTAGCACAGATACGCAGTATTTT. The chain couples TRBV2 to TRBJ2-3; D remains unclear. From germline, CDR1 is SNHLY and CDR2 FYNNEI. The CDR3 spans 14 residues. The V end was cut by 6 bases, the J end by 0 bases, with 10 bases between.

This clone was found once. The chain couples TRBV7-3 to TRBJ2-2, with TRBD1 matching over 7 bases. CDR1 is SGHTA and CDR2 is FQGTGA in the germline V gene. J gave up 5 bases and V 5 bases, and 5 bases lay outside the gene matches. CDR3 length: 14 amino acids. CDR3 sequence reads: CASSPGGRTGELFF. CDR3 DNA sequence: TGTGCCAGCAGCCCAGGGGGAAGAACCGGGGAGCTGTTTTTT.

The chain combines TRBV6-5 with TRBJ1-2; D is perhaps TRBD1 (5 bases). Germline loops: CDR1 MNHEY, CDR2 SVGAGI. CDR3 length equals 14 residues. With 6 bases removed from V and 1 base from J, the gap between germline ends came to 12 bases. CDR3 loop: CASRRGGINYGYTF. The DNA of the CDR3 is TGTGCCAGCAGGCGTGGGGGAATTAACTATGGCTACACCTTC.

Here the CDR3 reads CASSQDPSGGSETQYF. Here the CDR3 DNA reads TGTGCCAGCAGCCAAGATCCCTCAGGCGGGAGCGAGACCCAGTACTTC. The V call is TRBV4-2, the J call TRBJ2-5; 7 bases are a match to TRBD2. The CDR3 is made up of 16 amino acids. Per the germline V gene, CDR1 is LGHNA and CDR2 is YNFKEQ. Unmatched junction bases numbered 9, after V lost 0 bases and J lost 5 bases.

This clone came up a few times. The gene calls are TRBV10-2 and TRBJ2-7, with D uncertain. Germline CDR1 reads WSHSY; CDR2 reads SAAADI. This CDR3 has 12 amino acids. V dropped 3 bases and J dropped 2 bases, with 5 bases sitting between them. CDR3 in amino acids: CASSETAYEQYF. The CDR3 nucleotides are TGCGCCAGCAGTGAAACCGCCTACGAGCAGTACTTC.

The chain couples TRBV7-8 to TRBJ2-7; 11 nucleotides line up with TRBD2. Per the germline V gene, CDR1 is SGHVS and CDR2 is FQNEAQ. The CDR3 contains 17 residues. The V gene end was trimmed by 5 bases and the J gene end by 7 bases; junction bases not matched to a gene: 16. The chain's CDR3 is CASSPSVVAGGPGEQYF. In nucleotides, the CDR3 is TGTGCCAGCAGCCCCAGCGTTGTAGCGGGAGGGCCGGGTGAGCAGTACTTC.

This chain links TRBV7-8 with TRBJ1-3; no clear D. The V gene's germline CDR1 is SGHVS and CDR2 FQNEAQ. V lost 1 base to trimming and J lost 0 bases, with 10 bases between them. The CDR3 extends over 16 amino acids. The CDR3 region is CASSLGSVSSGNTIYF. CDR3 coding DNA: TGTGCCAGCAGCTTAGGGTCCGTCAGCTCTGGAAACACCATATATTTT.

The chain joins TRBV7-8 to TRBJ1-2, with D hard to call. Germline V gives CDR1 SGHVS, CDR2 FQNEAQ. The CDR3 has 14 amino acids. Trimming pared 5 bases from V and 4 bases from J, leaving 14 bases between. The CDR3 sequence is CASSSPDGFYGYTF. The CDR3 DNA reads TGTGCCAGCAGCAGCCCGGACGGGTTCTATGGCTACACCTTC.

This rearrangement joins TRBV5-5 to TRBJ2-5; 11 bases map to TRBD1. Germline V gene lookup returns CDR1 SGHKS and CDR2 YYEKEE (reference sequence). The trim removed 4 bases at V and 7 bases at J, leaving 6 bases unmatched. There are 14 residues in the CDR3. CDR3 in amino acids: CASSLGQGARTQYF. CDR3 DNA sequence: TGTGCCAGCAGCCTAGGACAGGGGGCTAGGACCCAGTACTTC.

The J gene is TRBJ2-3, the V gene TRBV18, with a weak D call TRBD1 (7 bases). The CDR3 consists of 14 residues. V lost 3 bases and J 4 bases, leaving 11 bases between the germline ends. Germline-derived CDR1 and CDR2 are KGHSH and LQKENI. The CDR3 nucleotides are TGTGCCAGCTCACCGGAGGGGGCCGCAGATACGCAGTATTTT. The encoded protein is CASSPEGAADTQYF.

This sequence joins TRBV28 and TRBJ2-5, with a weak D call TRBD1 (5 bases). The ends were cut back, 5 bases at V and 2 bases at J, with 15 bases in the middle. Germline V lookup: CDR1 MDHEN, CDR2 SYDVKM. The CDR3 is 15 residues long. The CDR3 DNA sequence: TGTGCCAGCAGTAAGCAACAGGTACTTCAAGAGACCCAGTACTTC. This sequence encodes CASSKQQVLQETQYF.

This clone was detected once. V usage is TRBV5-1 and J usage is TRBJ2-5, with unresolved D. Germline values: CDR1 SGHRS, CDR2 YFSETQ. This CDR3 comprises 17 residues. V was clipped by 2 bases and J by 4 bases, with 21 bases between them. CDR3 region: CASSFTGSVIGGETQYF. DNA for the CDR3: TGCGCCAGCAGCTTTACCGGGTCCGTTATCGGCGGAGAGACCCAGTACTTC. Supplemented by reference TRBV5-1 and TRBJ2-5, the full variable domain reads KAGVTQTPRYLIKTRGQQVTLSCSPISGHRSVSWYQQTPGQGLQFLFEYFSETQRNKGNFPGRFSGRQFSNSRSEMNVSTLELGDSALYLCASSFTGSVIGGETQYFGPGTRLLVL.

The V gene is TRBV30, the J gene TRBJ2-1; D remains unclear. Looked up from germline, CDR1 is GTSNPN and CDR2 is SVGIG (reference sequence). Trimming left V 0 bases short and J 5 bases short, with 11 bases between. This CDR3 has 14 amino acids. Written as DNA, the CDR3 is TGTGCCTGGAGTGTTTTACAGATAAACAATGAGCAGTTCTTC. Protein: CAWSVLQINNEQFF.

This chain joins TRBV20-1 and TRBJ1-2; D is undetermined. The germline V gene encodes CDR1 DFQATT and CDR2 SNEGSKA (reference sequence). V lost 6 bases to trimming and J lost 6 bases, with 8 bases between them. The CDR3 has 10 amino acids. The CDR3 sequence: CSANRDGYTF. Written as DNA, the CDR3 is TGCAGTGCCAACAGAGATGGCTACACCTTC.